This TCR beta chain comes out of a study of blood T cell repertoires in COVID-19. Across the whole study: The samples span acute and convalescent COVID-19 from the United States, Italy and Spain.

Per the original data handling: Reference gene primer amplification in the assay estimated nucleated cell counts. Profiling relied on immunoSEQ multiplex PCR, and the TCRdb table lists in-frame clones only, not all of them. From that table come the V and J calls and clone size; the DNA was used to work out D and trimming. Among some 80,000 clones listed, more than 70% were seen once. CDR3 size: 17 residues. Germline V gene lookup returns CDR1 WNHNN and CDR2 SYGVQD (reference sequence). The V gene end was trimmed by 3 bases and the J gene end by 3 bases; junction bases not matched to a gene: 9. The chain carries TRBV10-1 and TRBJ2-7; 12 positions agree with TRBD1. Sequenced: peripheral blood. The clonotype comes from a human donor in a cohort sampled during active COVID-19. For the CDR3, the DNA is TGCGCCAGCAGTGATGTGCTGGGACAGGGGGCAATCTACGAGCAGTACTTC. It encodes CASSDVLGQGAIYEQYF.